This T cell receptor (beta chain) originates from a study of cytomegalovirus exposure and HLA in healthy donors (dated by TCRdb to between 2016 and 2019). The study in broad terms: An earlier analysis of some 600 of the donors reported 250 to 350 Gb of sequence data and 117 million unique TCR beta sequences obtained from about 179 million T cells. An early release covering roughly 640 HLA-typed donors comprised about 320 gigabases of sequencing data and 85 million to 100 million unique TCR sequences. Of the roughly 390 genotyped donors, approximately 80% were placed in the genetic ancestry cluster associated with self-reported Caucasian donors. The study aimed to test whether signatures of past pathogen exposure could be identified by cataloging public T cell receptors. The study profiled the T cell repertoires of fewer than 850 subjects by immunosequencing and related them to cytomegalovirus serostatus. In addition to the first cohort of 666 subjects, a separate validation cohort of 120 different subjects was used. The study combined high-throughput TCR immunosequencing, statistical association of individual TCRs with disease status, and machine learning to predict cytomegalovirus infection status. To study patterns of TCR occurrence, a later analysis re-analyzed previously published TCR beta repertoires from just over 650 donors and added high-resolution HLA genotyping. The later analysis used no new phenotypic data to find candidate immune exposures, relying instead on TCR beta sequences and their occurrence across donors. An earlier analysis of 450 to 750 of the donors used high-throughput TCR beta sequencing to judge whether each TCR beta V gene segment behaved as functional or pseudogenic. Donor age, sex, ethnicity and CMV serostatus were compiled together with the repertoire data. A later genetic analysis used genome-wide SNP genotypes for 398 of the 666 donors, treating that subset as a discovery cohort. Every discovery cohort repertoire had been produced on one sequencing platform. Class I and class II HLA loci were covered by the typing at four-digit resolution. The number of typed donors differed by locus: about 620-640 for A, B, C, DRB1 and DQB1; 500 to 550 for DQA1; about 600 for DPA1; and some 430 for DPB1. Several DR-DQ haplotypes were treated as single units for association and clustering because of strong linkage in the cohort. Across around 400 genotyped donors of the cohort, an average of approximately 220,000 unique TCR beta nucleotide sequences per donor were sequenced, and 15% to 20% of those sequences were non-productive.

Study-level results and caveats: According to a later analysis, TCR association rates differed among HLA loci, with DRB1 alleles showing the most associated TCRs and HLA-C alleles showing the fewest. Linkage disequilibrium might explain the correlated functional status among segregating V segments, but an unknown experimental factor could not be ruled out. Because HLA typing was unavailable for some donors at each locus, only the typed subset was used in association tests. Strong co-occurrence of HLA alleles, especially DR and DQ, made assigning TCR associations to individual alleles difficult. The cohort was sequenced for TCR beta chains only, and without alpha or paired-chain data the features that could be detected were limited. The classifier was reported to diagnose cytomegalovirus status with high specificity and sensitivity in both the original cohort and the validation cohort. The study gave a list of about 170 TCR beta chains associated with cytomegalovirus. In an earlier analysis of about 540 of the donors, most TCR beta V segments were observed in productive rearrangements about 87% or about 30% of the time, broadly matching IMGT annotations. Across donors, most TCR sequences were observed very rarely, whereas some public TCRs were present in many individuals. A further reported finding was that TCR beta sequences accurately predicted the HLA-A and HLA-B alleles for most subjects in the first cohort. An association between a missense DCLRE1C variant and V-gene and J-gene trimming of TCR beta chains was found in a later genetic analysis and replicated in an independent cohort. Three of the identified cytomegalovirus-associated TCR beta chains were confirmed in vitro to be specific for cytomegalovirus antigens. In a later analysis, some 18,000 TCR beta sequences were associated with specific HLA alleles at a false discovery rate of 0.05. According to a later analysis, parvovirus B19, influenza, CMV and Epstein-Barr virus appeared linked to several top co-occurrence clusters. CMV serostatus was the only immune exposure information available for the cohort. A later genetic analysis reported fewer N-insertions in productive TCRs among donors in an Asian-associated ancestry cluster than the roughly 620-donor mean. It was suggested by the authors that the approach could potentially be generalized to other disease states and immunological phenotypes. Most CMV-associated TCR beta chains appeared to be HLA-restricted in a later analysis, and the HLA associations seemed to be driven largely by CMV exposure. The sequencing pipeline was judged likely to have produced a cluster of highly shared sequence variants as a technical artifact. Approximately 16 rarely observed V segments, including chromosome 9 orphons, were excluded from the earlier analysis of about 600 of the donors because counts were too low. In a later analysis, HLA-associated TCR beta chains were found to be more clonally expanded and to have lower generation probabilities than equally common non-associated chains. Roughly uniform sequencing depth across donors was assumed in presence/absence analyses, although this assumption may not hold.

Receptors were amplified or captured by the immunoSEQ multiplex PCR assay. For the multiplex PCR, a mixture combining 60 forward primers for TCR Vbeta segments and 13 reverse primers for TCR Jbeta segments was used. The CDR3 region of rearranged TCR beta genes was amplified from genomic DNA by a multiplex PCR assay. Amplified TCR beta libraries were sequenced as 87-base-pair reads on the Illumina HiSeq System. Regarding the original processing steps: A later analysis tallied 80 million to 95 million unique TCR beta chains across the 666 repertoires, and approximately 12 million of those chains were shared by two or more donors. A nearest-neighbor algorithm error-corrected the raw reads and collapsed the reads into unique sequences, merging closely related sequences to remove PCR and sequencing errors. Alignment of CDR3 sequences to IMGT reference sequences was used to assign V, D and J gene segments. Each retained sequence needed at least a six-nucleotide match to both a V gene segment and a J gene segment. Rearrangements were called productive when the CDR3 lacked stop codons and stayed in frame with V and J; all others were non-productive. Following IMGT convention, CDR3 was defined as the stretch from the second conserved V-encoded cysteine up to the conserved J-encoded phenylalanine. The earlier analysis of about 560 of the donors excluded any sequence lacking an unambiguous match to a single V gene segment. An earlier analysis of several hundred of the donors classified V segments as functional when productive rearrangements were above 56.7% and as segregating when the standard deviation between donors was above 5%. A statistical classification framework was built to diagnose cytomegalovirus status from the catalog of TCR beta chain sequences. V and J gene assignment, in a later analysis, came from comparing TCR nucleotide sequences with IMGT/GENE-DB human TR gene sequences. The TCRdist pipeline was used in a later analysis to assign CDR3 sequences and most-parsimonious VDJ recombination scenarios. In a later analysis, each TCR beta chain was defined by its CDR3 amino acid sequence together with its V-gene family, and reads without a unique V-gene family were excluded. To address suspected cross-contamination and a sequencing artifact, a later analysis removed under 600 highly shared, low-generation-probability nucleotide sequences. For each public chain, a later analysis derived a clonal expansion index from normalized ranks of inferred template counts within each repertoire. In a later analysis, generation probabilities were computed using a VDJ recombination model fitted to out-of-frame rearrangements, and the results were checked against IGoR. In a later analysis, TCR-TCR, TCR-HLA and TCR-CMV co-occurrence was scored with hypergeometric tests, and a repertoire-size bias correction was applied to TCR pairs. False discovery rates were estimated in a later analysis by permuting HLA or CMV assignments 20 times. A later analysis grouped co-occurring TCRs with DBSCAN, adding TCRdist sequence similarity when clustering within HLA-allele-positive subsets. Co-occurrence clustering excluded repertoires with fewer than 30,000 or more than 120,000 public chains, plus five with anomalous nucleotide sharing. TCRdb limited this immuneACCESS table to in-frame rearrangements with V and J called. A share of clones is missing; checked studies link under half to unresolved V genes, and the rest is unexplained. The V and J calls and clone size were taken over from that table, and D and trimming were inferred from the DNA. The sample includes 150,000 to 200,000 clones, with roughly 87% observed a single time. Together, the top ten hold less than 1.3% of the sample.

The cohort was made up of roughly 670 healthy bone marrow donors. Cohort members were all nominally healthy when sampled, although unrecorded immune exposures were likely present. The donor was CMV seronegative and was included in the group of hundreds of seronegative cohort members. A peripheral blood sample was provided by each donor, and peripheral blood mononuclear cells were used for TCR beta sequencing. Genomic DNA was extracted from the blood cell samples with the Qiagen DNeasy Blood Extraction Kit. A word on this clone: Its antigen specificity is not known. The input lacks base qualities; no much larger clone sits a single base away.

The receptor was isolated from a boy under 10 years old in good health and CMV-seronegative. The sequencing sample was made of PBMCs.

The CDR3 reads as follows: CASSFLAGVKYNEQFF. The DNA sequence follows: TGTGCCAGCAGCTTCTTAGCGGGAGTAAAGTACAATGAGCAGTTCTTC. The chain is made from TRBV5-4 and TRBJ2-1; 9 junctional bases match TRBD2. Via the germline V gene (reference sequence), CDR1 is SGHNT and CDR2 YYREEE. Reading from cysteine to phenylalanine, the CDR3 counts 16 amino acids. Kept here is only the CDR3 DNA, which spans 48 bases and is read in frame from base 1. Trimming leaves V shorter by 2 bases and J shorter by 4 bases, with the junction holding 7 bases beyond the gene matches. Supplemented by the reference TRBV5-4 and TRBJ2-1 proteins around the CDR3, the complete variable domain is ETGVTQSPTHLIKTRGQQVTLRCSSQSGHNTVSWYQQALGQGPQFIFQYYREEENGRGNFPPRFSGLQFPNYSSELNVNALELDDSALYLCASSFLAGVKYNEQFFGPGTRLTVL.